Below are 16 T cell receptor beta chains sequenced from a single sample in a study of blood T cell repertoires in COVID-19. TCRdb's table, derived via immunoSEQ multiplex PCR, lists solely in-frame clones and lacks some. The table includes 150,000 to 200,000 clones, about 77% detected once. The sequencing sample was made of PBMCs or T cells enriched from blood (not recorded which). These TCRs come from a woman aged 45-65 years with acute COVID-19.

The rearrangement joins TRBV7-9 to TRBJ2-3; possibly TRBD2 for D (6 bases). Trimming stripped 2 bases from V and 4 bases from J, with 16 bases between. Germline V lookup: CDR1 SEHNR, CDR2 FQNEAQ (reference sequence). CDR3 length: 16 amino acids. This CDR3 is CASSLLGSLAADTQYF. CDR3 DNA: TGTGCCAGCAGCTTATTGGGCTCCTTAGCGGCAGATACGCAGTATTTT.

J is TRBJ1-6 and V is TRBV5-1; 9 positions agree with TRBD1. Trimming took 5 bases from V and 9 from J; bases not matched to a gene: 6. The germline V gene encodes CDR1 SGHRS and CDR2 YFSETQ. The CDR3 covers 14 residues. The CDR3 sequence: CASSIQGASSPLHF. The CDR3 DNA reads TGCGCCAGCAGTATACAGGGGGCTAGTTCACCCCTCCACTTT.

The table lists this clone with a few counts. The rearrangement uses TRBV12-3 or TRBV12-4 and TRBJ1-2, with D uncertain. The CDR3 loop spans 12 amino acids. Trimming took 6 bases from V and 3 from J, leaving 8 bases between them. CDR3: CASRPLHYGYTF. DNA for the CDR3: TGTGCCAGCAGACCGCTACACTATGGCTACACCTTC.

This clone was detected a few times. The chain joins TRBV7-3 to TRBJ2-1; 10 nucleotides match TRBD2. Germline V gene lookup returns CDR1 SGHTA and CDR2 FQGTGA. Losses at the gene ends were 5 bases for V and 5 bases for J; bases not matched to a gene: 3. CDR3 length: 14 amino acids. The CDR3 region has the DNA TGTGCCAGCAGCGCCACTAGCGGGGACAATGAGCAGTTCTTC. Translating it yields CASSATSGDNEQFF. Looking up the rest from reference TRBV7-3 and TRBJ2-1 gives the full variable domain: GAGVSQTPSNKVTEKGKYVELRCDPISGHTALYWYRQSLGQGPEFLIYFQGTGAADDSGLPNDRFFAVRPEGSVSTLKIQRTERGDSAVYLCASSATSGDNEQFFGPGTRLTVL.

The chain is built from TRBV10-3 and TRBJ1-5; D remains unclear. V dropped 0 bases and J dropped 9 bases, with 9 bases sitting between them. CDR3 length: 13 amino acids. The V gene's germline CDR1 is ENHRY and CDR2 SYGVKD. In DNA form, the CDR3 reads TGTGCCATCAGTGAGTCTGAGGGCCTGCCCCAGCATTTT. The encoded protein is CAISESEGLPQHF.

The CDR3 bases are TGCGCCAGCAGCTACGGGACAGGGGGCTCTGAAAAACTGTTTTTT. Encoded protein: CASSYGTGGSEKLFF. The genes are TRBV5-1 and TRBJ1-4, with TRBD1 matching 12 bases. J lost 7 bases, V lost 3 bases, and 4 bases had no gene match. The CDR3 sequence is 15 residues long. CDR1 SGHRS and CDR2 YFSETQ come from the germline V gene. Complete variable domain (other parts from reference TRBV5-1 and TRBJ1-4): KAGVTQTPRYLIKTRGQQVTLSCSPISGHRSVSWYQQTPGQGLQFLFEYFSETQRNKGNFPGRFSGRQFSNSRSEMNVSTLELGDSALYLCASSYGTGGSEKLFFGSGTQLSVL.

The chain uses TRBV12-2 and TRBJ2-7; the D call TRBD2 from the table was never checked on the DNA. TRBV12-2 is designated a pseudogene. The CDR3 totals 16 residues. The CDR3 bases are TGTGCAAGTCGCTCGAAGGGGAGGAGCCGGATCTACGAGCAGTACGTC. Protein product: CASRSKGRSRIYEQYV.

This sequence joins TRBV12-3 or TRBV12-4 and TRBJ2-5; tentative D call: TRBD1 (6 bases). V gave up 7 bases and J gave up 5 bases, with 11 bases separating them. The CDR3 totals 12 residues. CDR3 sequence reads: CASTTGFETQYF. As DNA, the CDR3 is TGTGCCAGCACTACAGGGTTTGAGACCCAGTACTTC.

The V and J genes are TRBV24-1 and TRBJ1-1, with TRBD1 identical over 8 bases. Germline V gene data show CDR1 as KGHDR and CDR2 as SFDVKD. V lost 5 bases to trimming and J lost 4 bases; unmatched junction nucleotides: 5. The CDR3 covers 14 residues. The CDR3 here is CATSGTRGLTEAFF. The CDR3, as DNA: TGTGCCACCAGTGGTACCAGGGGGCTCACTGAAGCTTTCTTT.

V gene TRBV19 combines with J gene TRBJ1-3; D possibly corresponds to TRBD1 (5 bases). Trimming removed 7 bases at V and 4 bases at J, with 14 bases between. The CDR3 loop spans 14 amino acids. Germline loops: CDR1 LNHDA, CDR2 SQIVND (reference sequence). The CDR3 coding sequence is TGTGCCAGTATCAGGGCCGCGGACGGAAACACCATATATTTT. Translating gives CASIRAADGNTIYF.

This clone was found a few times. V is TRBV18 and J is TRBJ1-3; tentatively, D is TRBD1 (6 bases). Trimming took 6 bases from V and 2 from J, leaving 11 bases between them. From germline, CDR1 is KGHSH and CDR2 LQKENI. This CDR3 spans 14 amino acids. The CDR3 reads CASSRDNTGNTIYF. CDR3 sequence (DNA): TGTGCCAGCTCCCGGGACAACACTGGAAACACCATATATTTT.

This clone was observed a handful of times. The CDR3: CASSQEIGRQGDTEAFF. CDR3 nucleotides: TGCGCCAGCAGCCAAGAAATAGGTAGACAGGGAGACACTGAAGCTTTCTTT. The V and J genes are TRBV4-1 and TRBJ1-1, with TRBD1 matching 7 bases. V lost 0 bases, J lost 3 bases, and 10 bases stayed unmatched. There are 17 residues in the CDR3. Germline CDR1 MGHRA, CDR2 YSYEKL.

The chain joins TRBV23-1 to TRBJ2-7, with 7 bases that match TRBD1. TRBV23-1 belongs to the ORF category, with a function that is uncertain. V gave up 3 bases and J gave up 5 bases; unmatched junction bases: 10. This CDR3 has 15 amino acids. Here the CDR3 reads CASSHQRGGADEQYV. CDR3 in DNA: TGCGCCAGCAGTCATCAGAGAGGGGGCGCGGACGAGCAGTACGTC.

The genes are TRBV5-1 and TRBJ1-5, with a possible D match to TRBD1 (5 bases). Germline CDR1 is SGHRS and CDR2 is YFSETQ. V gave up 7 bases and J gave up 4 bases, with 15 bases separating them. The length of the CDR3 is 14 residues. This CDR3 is CASGTQALNQPQHF. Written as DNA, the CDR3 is TGCGCCAGCGGCACACAGGCTTTAAATCAGCCCCAGCATTTT.

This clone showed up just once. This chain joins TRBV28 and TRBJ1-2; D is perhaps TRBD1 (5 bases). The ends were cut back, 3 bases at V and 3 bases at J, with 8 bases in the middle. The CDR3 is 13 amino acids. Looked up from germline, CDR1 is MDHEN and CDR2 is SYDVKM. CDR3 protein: CASSLGPHYGYTF. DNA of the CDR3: TGTGCCAGCAGTTTGGGGCCGCACTATGGCTACACCTTC.

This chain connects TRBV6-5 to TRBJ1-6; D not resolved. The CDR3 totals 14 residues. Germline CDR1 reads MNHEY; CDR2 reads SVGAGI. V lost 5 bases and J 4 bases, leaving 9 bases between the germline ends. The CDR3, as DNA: TGTGCCAGCAGTCAACAGTATTATAATTCACCCCTCCACTTT. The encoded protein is CASSQQYYNSPLHF.